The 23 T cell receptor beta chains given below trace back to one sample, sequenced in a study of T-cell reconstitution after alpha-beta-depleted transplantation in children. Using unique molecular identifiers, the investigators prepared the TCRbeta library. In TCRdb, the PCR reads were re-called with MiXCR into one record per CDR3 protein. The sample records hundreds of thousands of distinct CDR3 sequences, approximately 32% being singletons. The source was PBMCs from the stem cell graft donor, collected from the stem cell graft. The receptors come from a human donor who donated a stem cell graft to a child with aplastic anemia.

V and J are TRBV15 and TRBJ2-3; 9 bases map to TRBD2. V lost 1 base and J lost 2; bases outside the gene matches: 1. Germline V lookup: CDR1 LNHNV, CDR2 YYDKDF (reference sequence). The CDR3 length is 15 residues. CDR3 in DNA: TGTGCCACCAGCAGAGGACTAGCGGACACAGATACGCAGTATTTT. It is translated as CATSRGLADTDTQYF.

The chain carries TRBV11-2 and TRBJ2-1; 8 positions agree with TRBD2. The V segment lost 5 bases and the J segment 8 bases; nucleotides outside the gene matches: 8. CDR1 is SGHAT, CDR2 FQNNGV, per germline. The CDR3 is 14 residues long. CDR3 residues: CASSPGLGGHEQFF. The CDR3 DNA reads TGTGCCAGCAGCCCGGGACTAGGAGGGCATGAGCAGTTCTTC.

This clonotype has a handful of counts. The CDR3 here is CSPTDPGQGYGYTF. In DNA form, the CDR3 reads TGCAGTCCAACAGATCCGGGACAGGGTTATGGCTACACCTTC. The chain is built from TRBV20-1 and TRBJ1-2; TRBD1 agrees at 9 bases. Looked up from germline, CDR1 is DFQATT and CDR2 is SNEGSKA (reference sequence). The CDR3 loop spans 14 amino acids. V lost 8 bases to trimming and J lost 5 bases; unmatched junction nucleotides: 12.

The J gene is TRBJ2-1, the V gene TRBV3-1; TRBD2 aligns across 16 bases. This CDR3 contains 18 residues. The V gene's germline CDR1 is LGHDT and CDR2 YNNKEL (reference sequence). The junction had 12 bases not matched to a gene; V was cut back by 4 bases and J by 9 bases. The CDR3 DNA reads TGTGCCAGCAGCCGCACCCGATCCGGGACTAGCGGGAGGGTTGAGCAGTTCTTC. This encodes CASSRTRSGTSGRVEQFF.

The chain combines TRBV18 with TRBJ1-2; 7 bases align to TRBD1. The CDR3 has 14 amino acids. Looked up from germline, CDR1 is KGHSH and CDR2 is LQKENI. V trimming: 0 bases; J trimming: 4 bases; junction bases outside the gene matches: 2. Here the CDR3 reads CASSPPGQPYGYTF. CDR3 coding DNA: TGTGCCAGCTCACCACCGGGACAGCCCTATGGCTACACCTTC.

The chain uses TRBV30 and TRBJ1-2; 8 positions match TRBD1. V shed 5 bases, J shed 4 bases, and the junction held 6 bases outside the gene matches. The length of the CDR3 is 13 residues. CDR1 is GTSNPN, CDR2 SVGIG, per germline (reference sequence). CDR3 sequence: CAWVPGGVYGYTF. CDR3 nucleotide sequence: TGTGCCTGGGTGCCAGGGGGCGTCTATGGCTACACCTTC.

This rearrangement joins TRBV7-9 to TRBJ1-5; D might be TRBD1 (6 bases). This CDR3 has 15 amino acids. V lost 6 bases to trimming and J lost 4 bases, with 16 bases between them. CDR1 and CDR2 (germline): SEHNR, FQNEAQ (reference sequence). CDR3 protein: CASSSAGTQNQPQHF. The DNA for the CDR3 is TGTGCCAGCAGTTCCGCGGGGACACAAAATCAGCCCCAGCATTTT.

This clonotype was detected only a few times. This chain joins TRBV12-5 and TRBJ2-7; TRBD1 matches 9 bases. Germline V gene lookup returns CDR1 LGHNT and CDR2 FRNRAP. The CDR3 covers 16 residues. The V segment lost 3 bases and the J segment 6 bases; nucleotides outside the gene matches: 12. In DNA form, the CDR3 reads TGTGCTAGTGGTTTTATCTCCACAGGGGGCTGGTTCGAGCAGTACTTC. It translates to CASGFISTGGWFEQYF.

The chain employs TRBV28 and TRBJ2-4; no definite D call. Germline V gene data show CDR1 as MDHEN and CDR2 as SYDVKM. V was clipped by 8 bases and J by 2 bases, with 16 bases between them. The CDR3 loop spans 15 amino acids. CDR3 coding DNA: TGTGCCAGCTATCAGCGTGTTGGAACCAAAAACATTCAGTACTTC. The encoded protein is CASYQRVGTKNIQYF.

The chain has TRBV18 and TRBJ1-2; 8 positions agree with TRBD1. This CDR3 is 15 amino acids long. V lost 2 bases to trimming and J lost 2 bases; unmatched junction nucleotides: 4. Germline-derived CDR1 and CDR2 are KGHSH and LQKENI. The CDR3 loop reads CASSPESGGNYGYTF. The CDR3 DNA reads TGTGCCAGCTCACCAGAGTCAGGGGGCAACTATGGCTACACCTTC.

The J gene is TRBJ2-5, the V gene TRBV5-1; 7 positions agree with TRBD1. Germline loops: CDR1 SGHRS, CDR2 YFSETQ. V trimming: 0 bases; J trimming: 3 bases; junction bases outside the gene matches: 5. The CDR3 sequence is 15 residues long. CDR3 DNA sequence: TGCGCCAGCAGCTTGGCCGGGACAGAGAAAGAGACCCAGTACTTC. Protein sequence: CASSLAGTEKETQYF.

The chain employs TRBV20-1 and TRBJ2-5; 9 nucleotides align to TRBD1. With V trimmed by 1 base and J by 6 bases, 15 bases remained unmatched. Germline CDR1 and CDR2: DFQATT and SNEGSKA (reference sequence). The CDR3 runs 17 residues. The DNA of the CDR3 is TGCAGTGCTAGAGTCCCAACACAGGGGGCTACCATTAAGACCCAGTACTTC. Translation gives CSARVPTQGATIKTQYF.

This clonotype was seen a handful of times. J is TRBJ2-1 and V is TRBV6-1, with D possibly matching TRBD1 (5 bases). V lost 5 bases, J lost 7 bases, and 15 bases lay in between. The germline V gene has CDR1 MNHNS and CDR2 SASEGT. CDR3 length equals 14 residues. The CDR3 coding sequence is TGTGCCAGCAGTCCGTCAGCTGCAGGGAATGAGCAGTTCTTC. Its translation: CASSPSAAGNEQFF.

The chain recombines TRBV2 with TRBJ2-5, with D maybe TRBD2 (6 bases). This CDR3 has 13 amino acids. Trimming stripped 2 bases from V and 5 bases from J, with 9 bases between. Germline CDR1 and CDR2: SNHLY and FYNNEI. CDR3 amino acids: CASSELEGETQYF. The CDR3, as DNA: TGTGCCAGCAGTGAACTGGAGGGGGAGACCCAGTACTTC.

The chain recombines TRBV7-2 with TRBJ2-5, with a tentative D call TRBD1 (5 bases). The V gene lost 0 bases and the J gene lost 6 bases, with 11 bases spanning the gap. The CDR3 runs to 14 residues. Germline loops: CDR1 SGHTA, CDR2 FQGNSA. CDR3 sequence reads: CASSLAPSGKTQYF. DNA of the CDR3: TGTGCCAGCAGCTTAGCCCCCTCAGGGAAGACCCAGTACTTC.

The CDR3 nucleotides read TGTGCCAGCAGTTTATGGGGGACAGGGGGCGAAGACACTGAAGCTTTCTTT. Amino acids: CASSLWGTGGEDTEAFF. The V and J genes are TRBV28 and TRBJ1-1; TRBD1 matches 12 bases. Looked up from germline, CDR1 is MDHEN and CDR2 is SYDVKM. CDR3 length equals 17 residues. V trimming: 0 bases; J trimming: 3 bases; junction bases outside the gene matches: 5.

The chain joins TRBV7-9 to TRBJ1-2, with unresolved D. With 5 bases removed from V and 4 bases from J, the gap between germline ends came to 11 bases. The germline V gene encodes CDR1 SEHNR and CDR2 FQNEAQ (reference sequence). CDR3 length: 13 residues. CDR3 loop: CASSMTEFYGYTF. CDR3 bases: TGTGCCAGCAGCATGACTGAGTTCTATGGCTACACCTTC.

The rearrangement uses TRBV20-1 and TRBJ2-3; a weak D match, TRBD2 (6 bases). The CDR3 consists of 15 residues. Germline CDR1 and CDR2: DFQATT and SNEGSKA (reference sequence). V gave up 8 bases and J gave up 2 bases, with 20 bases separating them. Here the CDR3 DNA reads TGCAGTACAACGATTAGCGGAACCTTCACAGATACGCAGTATTTT. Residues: CSTTISGTFTDTQYF.

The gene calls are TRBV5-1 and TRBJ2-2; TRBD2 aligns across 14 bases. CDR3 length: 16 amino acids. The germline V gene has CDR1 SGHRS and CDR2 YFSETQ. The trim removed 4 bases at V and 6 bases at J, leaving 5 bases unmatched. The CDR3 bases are TGCGCCAGCAGCACGGGACTAGCGGGAGCCTCCGGGGAGCTGTTTTTT. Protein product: CASSTGLAGASGELFF.

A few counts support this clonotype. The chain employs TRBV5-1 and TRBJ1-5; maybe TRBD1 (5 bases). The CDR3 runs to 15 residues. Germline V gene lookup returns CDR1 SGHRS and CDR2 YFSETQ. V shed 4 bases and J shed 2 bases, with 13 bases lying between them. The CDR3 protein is CASSTDSSRNQPQHF. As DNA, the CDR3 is TGCGCCAGCAGCACAGACAGCTCGCGCAATCAGCCCCAGCATTTT. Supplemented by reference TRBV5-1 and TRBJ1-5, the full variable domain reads KAGVTQTPRYLIKTRGQQVTLSCSPISGHRSVSWYQQTPGQGLQFLFEYFSETQRNKGNFPGRFSGRQFSNSRSEMNVSTLELGDSALYLCASSTDSSRNQPQHFGDGTRLSIL.

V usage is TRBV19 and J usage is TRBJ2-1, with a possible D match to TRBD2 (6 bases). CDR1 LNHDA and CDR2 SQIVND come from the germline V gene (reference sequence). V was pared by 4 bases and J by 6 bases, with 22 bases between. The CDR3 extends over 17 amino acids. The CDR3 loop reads CASSTTDRAGLINEQFF. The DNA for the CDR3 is TGTGCCAGTAGTACCACCGATAGGGCGGGATTAATCAATGAGCAGTTCTTC.

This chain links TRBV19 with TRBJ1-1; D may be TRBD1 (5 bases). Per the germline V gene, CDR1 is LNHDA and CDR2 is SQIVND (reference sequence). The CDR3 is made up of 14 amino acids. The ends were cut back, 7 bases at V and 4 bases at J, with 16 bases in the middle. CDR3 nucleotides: TGTGCCAGTACCCGCGGGGCGACGAGCACTGAAGCTTTCTTT. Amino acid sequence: CASTRGATSTEAFF.

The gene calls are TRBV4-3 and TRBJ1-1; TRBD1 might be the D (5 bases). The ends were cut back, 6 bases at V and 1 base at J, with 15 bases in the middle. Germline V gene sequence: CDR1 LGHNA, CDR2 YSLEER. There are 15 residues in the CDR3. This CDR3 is CASSRSRTPNTEAFF. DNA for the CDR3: TGCGCCAGCAGTCGATCCCGGACACCGAACACTGAAGCTTTCTTT.